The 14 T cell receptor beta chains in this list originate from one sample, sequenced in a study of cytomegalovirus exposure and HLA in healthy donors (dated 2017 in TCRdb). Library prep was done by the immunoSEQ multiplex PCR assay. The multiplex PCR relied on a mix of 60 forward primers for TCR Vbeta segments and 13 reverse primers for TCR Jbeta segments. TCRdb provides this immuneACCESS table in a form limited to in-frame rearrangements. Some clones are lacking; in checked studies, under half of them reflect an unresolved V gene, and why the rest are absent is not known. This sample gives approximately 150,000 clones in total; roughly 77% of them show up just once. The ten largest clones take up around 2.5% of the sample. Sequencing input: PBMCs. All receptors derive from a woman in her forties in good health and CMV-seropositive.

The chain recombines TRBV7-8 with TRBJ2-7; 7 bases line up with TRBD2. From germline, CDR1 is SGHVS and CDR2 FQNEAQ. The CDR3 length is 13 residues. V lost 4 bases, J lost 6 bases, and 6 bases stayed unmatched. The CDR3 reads CASSSLTGGEQYF. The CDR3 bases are TGTGCCAGCAGCTCCCTAACGGGGGGCGAGCAGTACTTC. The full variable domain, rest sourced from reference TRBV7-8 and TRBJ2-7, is GAGVSQSPRYKVAKRGQDVALRCDPISGHVSLFWYQQALGQGPEFLTYFQNEAQLDKSGLPSDRFFAERPEGSVSTLKIQRTQQEDSAVYLCASSSLTGGEQYFGPGTRLTVT.

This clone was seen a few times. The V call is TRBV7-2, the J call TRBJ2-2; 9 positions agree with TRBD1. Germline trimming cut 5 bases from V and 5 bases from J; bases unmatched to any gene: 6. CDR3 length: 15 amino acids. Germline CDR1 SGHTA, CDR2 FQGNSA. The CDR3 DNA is TGTGCCAGCAGCCAAGGACAGGGGACGACCGGGGAGCTGTTTTTT. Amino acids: CASSQGQGTTGELFF. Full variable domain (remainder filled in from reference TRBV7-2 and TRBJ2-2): GAGVSQSPSNKVTEKGKDVELRCDPISGHTALYWYRQSLGQGLEFLIYFQGNSAPDKSGLPSDRFSAERTGGSVSTLTIQRTQQEDSAVYLCASSQGQGTTGELFFGEGSRLTVL.

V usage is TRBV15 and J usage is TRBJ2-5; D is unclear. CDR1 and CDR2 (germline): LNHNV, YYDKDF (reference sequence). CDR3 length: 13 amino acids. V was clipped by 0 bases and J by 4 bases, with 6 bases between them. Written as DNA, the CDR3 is TGTGCCACCAGCAGAGATCGGAGAGAGACCCAGTACTTC. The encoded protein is CATSRDRRETQYF.

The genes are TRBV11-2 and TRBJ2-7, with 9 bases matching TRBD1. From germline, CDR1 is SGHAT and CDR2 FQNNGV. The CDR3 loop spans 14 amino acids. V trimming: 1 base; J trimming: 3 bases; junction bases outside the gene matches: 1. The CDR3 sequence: CASSLGDRVYEQYF. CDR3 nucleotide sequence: TGTGCCAGCAGCTTAGGGGACAGGGTCTACGAGCAGTACTTC.

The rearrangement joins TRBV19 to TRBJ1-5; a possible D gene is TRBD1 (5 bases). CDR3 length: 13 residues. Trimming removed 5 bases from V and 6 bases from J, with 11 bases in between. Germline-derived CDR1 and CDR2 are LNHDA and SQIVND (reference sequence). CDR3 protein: CASSPQQGQPQHF. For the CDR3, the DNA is TGTGCCAGTAGTCCCCAGCAGGGTCAGCCCCAGCATTTT.

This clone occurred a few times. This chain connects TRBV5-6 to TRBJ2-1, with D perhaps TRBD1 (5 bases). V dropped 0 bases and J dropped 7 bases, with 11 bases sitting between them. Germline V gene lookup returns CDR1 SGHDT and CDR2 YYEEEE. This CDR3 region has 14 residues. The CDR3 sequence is CASSLDGARNEQFF. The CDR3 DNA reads TGTGCCAGCAGCTTGGATGGGGCCCGGAATGAGCAGTTCTTC.

The CDR3 spells CASSLAGGNGYTF. CDR3 DNA sequence: TGTGCCAGCAGCTTGGCCGGAGGGAATGGCTACACCTTC. The V gene is TRBV5-4, the J gene TRBJ1-2; D not resolved. The V end lost 0 bases, the J end lost 6 bases, and 9 bases lay between the germline ends. Looked up from germline, CDR1 is SGHNT and CDR2 is YYREEE (reference sequence). This CDR3 contains 13 residues.

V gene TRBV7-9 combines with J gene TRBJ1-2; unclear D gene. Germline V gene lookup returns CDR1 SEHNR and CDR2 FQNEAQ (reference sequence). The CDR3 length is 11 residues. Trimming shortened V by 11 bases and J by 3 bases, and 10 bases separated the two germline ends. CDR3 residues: CASGRDYGYTF. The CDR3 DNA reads TGTGCCTCTGGGCGAGACTATGGCTACACCTTC.

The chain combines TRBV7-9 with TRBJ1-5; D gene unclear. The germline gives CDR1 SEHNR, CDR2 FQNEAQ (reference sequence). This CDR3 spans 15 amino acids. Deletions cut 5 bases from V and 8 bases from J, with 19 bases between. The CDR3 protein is CASSPGWAAGEPQHF. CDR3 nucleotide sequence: TGTGCCAGCAGCCCGGGATGGGCCGCCGGAGAGCCCCAGCATTTT.

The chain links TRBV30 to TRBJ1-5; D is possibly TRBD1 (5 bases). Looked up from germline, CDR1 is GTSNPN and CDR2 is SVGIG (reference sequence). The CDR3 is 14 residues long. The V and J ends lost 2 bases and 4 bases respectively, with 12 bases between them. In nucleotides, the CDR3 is TGTGCCTGGAGTTCTACAGGTTTGAATCAGCCCCAGCATTTT. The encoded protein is CAWSSTGLNQPQHF.

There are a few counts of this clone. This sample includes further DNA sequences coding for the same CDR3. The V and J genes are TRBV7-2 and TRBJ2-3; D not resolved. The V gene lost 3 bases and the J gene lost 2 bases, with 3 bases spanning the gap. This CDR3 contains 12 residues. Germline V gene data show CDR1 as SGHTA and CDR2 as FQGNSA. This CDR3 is CASSFYTDTQYF. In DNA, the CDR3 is TGTGCCAGCAGCTTCTACACAGATACGCAGTATTTT.

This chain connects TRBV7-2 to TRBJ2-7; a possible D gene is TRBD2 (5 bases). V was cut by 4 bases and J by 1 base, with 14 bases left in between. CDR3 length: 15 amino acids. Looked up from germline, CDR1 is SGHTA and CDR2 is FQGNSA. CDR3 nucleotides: TGTGCCAGCAGCTATTCGCAGACGGGATCCTACGAGCAGTACTTC. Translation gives CASSYSQTGSYEQYF. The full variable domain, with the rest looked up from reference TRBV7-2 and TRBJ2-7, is GAGVSQSPSNKVTEKGKDVELRCDPISGHTALYWYRQSLGQGLEFLIYFQGNSAPDKSGLPSDRFSAERTGGSVSTLTIQRTQQEDSAVYLCASSYSQTGSYEQYFGPGTRLTVT.

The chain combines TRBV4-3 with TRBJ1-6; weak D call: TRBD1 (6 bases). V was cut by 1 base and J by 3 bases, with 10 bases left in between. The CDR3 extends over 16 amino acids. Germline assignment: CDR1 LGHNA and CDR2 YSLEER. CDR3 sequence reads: CASSQVGQLYNSPLHF. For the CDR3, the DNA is TGCGCCAGCAGCCAAGTTGGACAGCTCTATAATTCACCCCTCCACTTT.

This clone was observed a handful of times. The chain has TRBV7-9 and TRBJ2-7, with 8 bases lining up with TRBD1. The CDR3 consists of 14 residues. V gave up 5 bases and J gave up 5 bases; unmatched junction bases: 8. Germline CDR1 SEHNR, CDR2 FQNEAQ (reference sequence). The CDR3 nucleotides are TGTGCCAGCAGCCCCCACGCGACAGGGGACGAGCAGTACTTC. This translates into CASSPHATGDEQYF.